The 3 T cell receptor beta chains in this list originate from one sample, sequenced in a study of blood T cell repertoires in COVID-19. Sequencing was performed with immunoSEQ multiplex PCR; in TCRdb, only in-frame clones are kept and a portion is missing. The profile shows around 700,000 clones, 90% of them singletons. The sample taken for sequencing was peripheral blood. The receptors shown here come from a woman between 18 and 29 years old with acute or convalescent COVID-19.

Notes on this clone: A read error may explain this, as a much larger clone is one base away. This same CDR3 is encoded by further DNA sequences in the sample. This chain uses TRBV6-2 or TRBV6-3 with TRBJ1-1; D may be TRBD1 (6 bases). With 6 bases removed from V and 1 base from J, the gap between germline ends came to 9 bases. In germline, CDR1 is MNHEY, CDR2 SVGEGT. The CDR3 runs to 13 residues. The CDR3, as DNA: TGTGCCAGCAGCCGGACAGAGAACACTGAAGCTTTCTTT. It translates to CASSRTENTEAFF.

The CDR3: CASTDLTGTEAFF. In DNA, the CDR3 is TGCGCCAGCACCGACTTAACCGGGACTGAAGCTTTCTTT. This rearrangement joins TRBV4-1 to TRBJ1-1; D not resolved. CDR1 MGHRA and CDR2 YSYEKL come from the germline V gene. The CDR3 sequence is 13 residues long. V lost 7 bases and J lost 5, with 14 bases in between.

This chain uses TRBV4-1 with TRBJ2-5; 8 nucleotides line up with TRBD2. Germline V CDR1 and CDR2: MGHRA, YSYEKL. The CDR3 contains 17 residues. The V segment lost 3 bases and the J segment 4 bases; nucleotides outside the gene matches: 13. This CDR3 is CASSQWANGGAGETQYF. Written as DNA, the CDR3 is TGCGCCAGCAGCCAGTGGGCCAACGGGGGGGCTGGAGAGACCCAGTACTTC.